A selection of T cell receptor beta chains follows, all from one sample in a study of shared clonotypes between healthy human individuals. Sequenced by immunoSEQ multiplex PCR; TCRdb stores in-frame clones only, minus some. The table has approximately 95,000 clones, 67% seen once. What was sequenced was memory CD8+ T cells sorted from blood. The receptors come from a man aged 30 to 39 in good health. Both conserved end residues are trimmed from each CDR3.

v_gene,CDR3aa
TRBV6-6,ASSYRRTSAYNEQF
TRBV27,ASSSLDSTDTQY
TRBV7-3,ASSPNRKDTQY
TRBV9,ASSLGGTAEKLF
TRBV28,ASSLLSDPDTQY
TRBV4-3,ASSHRQFGDNEQF
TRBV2,ASRGLAGIYEQY
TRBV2,ASSEGIDEQY
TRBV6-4,ASSQGMGTDTQY
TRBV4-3,ASSLERDTQY
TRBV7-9,ASSVTGGIDYGYT
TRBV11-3,ASSLEGDSSYEQY
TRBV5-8,ASSPPVKTYGAGAYEQY
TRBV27,ASSLRQRGPYEQY
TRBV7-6,ASSLGAGQGGTQY
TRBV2,ASSVHQGRTDTQY
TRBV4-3,ASSQARQGPSGANVLT
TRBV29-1,SVEGQTTTDTQY
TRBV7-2,ASSSETGRSTEAF
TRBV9,ASSEDLTYEQY
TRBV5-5,ASSPGWPDEQY
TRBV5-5,ASRAALGDYGYT
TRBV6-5,ASRHRGHNQPQH
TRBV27,ASSPGAGTGATYGYT
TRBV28,ASSPHERLNEQF
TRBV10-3,AISDSSGTGWTEAF
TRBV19,ASSRINQPQH
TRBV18,ASSGFPGYYEQY
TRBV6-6,ASSYIWPSAGELF
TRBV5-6,ASSRTTTNEKLF